What follows are 20 T cell receptor beta chains derived from one specimen sequenced in a study of CD8 T cells in Susac syndrome (dated by TCRdb to 2018 to 2020). The library was obtained by the immunoSEQ multiplex PCR assay. RNA was extracted with the RNeasy kit and roughly 0.45 to 1 ug was reverse transcribed using random hexamers. Using fastp at Q25 and MiXCR, TCRdb reprocessed the public reads and kept productive beta chains. Identical CDR3 proteins give one entry, which carries the most common genes and DNA. This sample comprises 250,000 to 350,000 distinct CDR3 sequences, 90% to 95% of them detected only once. Over 0.065% of the sample goes to the ten largest clones. Sequencing used CD4+ T cells from PBMCs. These receptors all stem from a human donor with multiple sclerosis.

This rearrangement joins TRBV7-3 to TRBJ2-3; D gene unclear. Trimming removed 2 bases from V and 3 bases from J, with 12 bases in between. CDR3 length: 15 residues. Germline assignment: CDR1 SGHTA and CDR2 FQGTGA. The CDR3 bases are TGTGCCAGCAGCTTAGAAAACAAGAGGACAGATACGCAGTATTTT. Encoded protein: CASSLENKRTDTQYF. The full variable domain, in which reference TRBV7-3 and TRBJ2-3 provide the parts outside the CDR3, is GAGVSQTPSNKVTEKGKYVELRCDPISGHTALYWYRQSLGQGPEFLIYFQGTGAADDSGLPNDRFFAVRPEGSVSTLKIQRTERGDSAVYLCASSLENKRTDTQYFGPGTRLTVL.

The V call is TRBV29-1, the J call TRBJ2-3; weak D call: TRBD2 (5 bases). With 5 bases removed from V and 5 bases from J, the gap between germline ends came to 11 bases. The germline CDR1 and CDR2 sequences are SQVTM and ANQGSEA. The CDR3 sequence is 12 residues long. The CDR3 sequence: CSVPEGVDTQYF. The CDR3 DNA follows: TGCAGCGTTCCCGAGGGAGTAGATACGCAGTATTTT.

V and J are TRBV6-5 and TRBJ2-3; the match to TRBD2 covers 8 bases. Germline V gene sequence: CDR1 MNHEY, CDR2 SVGAGI. J gave up 5 bases and V 6 bases, and 7 bases lay outside the gene matches. This CDR3 has 14 amino acids. The CDR3 reads CASRSPGGRDTQYF. CDR3 sequence (DNA): TGTGCCAGCAGAAGCCCGGGAGGGCGAGATACGCAGTATTTT.

This chain joins TRBV29-1 and TRBJ2-7; D is tentatively TRBD1 or TRBD2 (5 bases each). Trimming removed 7 bases at V and 2 bases at J, with 15 bases between. This CDR3 is 13 amino acids long. Germline CDR1 SQVTM, CDR2 ANQGSEA. The CDR3 loop is CSDGTTLPYEQYF. The CDR3, as DNA: TGCAGCGACGGGACGACACTCCCCTACGAGCAGTACTTC.

The chain couples TRBV7-2 to TRBJ2-2; perhaps TRBD1 as D (5 bases). The CDR3 has 16 residues. CDR1 is SGHTA, CDR2 FQGNSA, per germline. V lost 5 bases to trimming and J lost 5 bases, with 18 bases between them. The CDR3 nucleotides read TGTGCCAGCAGCCAGCCATCCAGGGCTCTGACCGGGGAGCTGTTTTTT. This encodes CASSQPSRALTGELFF.

This chain links TRBV7-6 with TRBJ1-6; D ambiguous. Trimming took 5 bases from V and 9 from J, leaving 14 bases between them. The CDR3 is made up of 14 amino acids. CDR1 and CDR2 from the germline V gene are SGHVS and FNYEAQ. DNA for the CDR3: TGTGCCAGCAGCGGAGACTTCCACGGTTCACCCCTCCACTTT. This codes for CASSGDFHGSPLHF.

This sequence joins TRBV7-9 and TRBJ2-3; possibly TRBD1 or TRBD2 for D (5 bases each). This CDR3 has 14 amino acids. The V gene lost 3 bases and the J gene lost 3 bases, with 10 bases spanning the gap. Germline lookup yields CDR1 SEHNR and CDR2 FQNEAQ (reference sequence). The CDR3 DNA sequence: TGTGCCAGCAGCTTTAGGTGGGGGACAGATACGCAGTATTTT. Amino acid sequence: CASSFRWGTDTQYF.

J is TRBJ1-5 and V is TRBV7-6; TRBD1 is a possible D gene (5 bases). The CDR3 runs to 16 residues. With 0 bases removed from V and 4 bases from J, the gap between germline ends came to 13 bases. Germline CDR1 and CDR2: SGHVS and FNYEAQ. The CDR3 region has the DNA TGTGCCAGCAGCTTAGCCCCGGGGCCGATAAATCAGCCCCAGCATTTT. It translates to CASSLAPGPINQPQHF.

This chain uses TRBV7-2 with TRBJ2-3; 7 bases fit TRBD2. V was pared by 1 base and J by 1 base, with 8 bases of the junction left unmatched. The germline CDR1 and CDR2 sequences are SGHTA and FQGNSA. CDR3 length equals 17 residues. The CDR3 region has the DNA TGTGCCAGCAGCTTAGGCGGGGGAAGGGCACGCACAGATACGCAGTATTTT. It codes for CASSLGGGRARTDTQYF. Full variable domain (rest looked up from reference TRBV7-2 and TRBJ2-3): GAGVSQSPSNKVTEKGKDVELRCDPISGHTALYWYRQSLGQGLEFLIYFQGNSAPDKSGLPSDRFSAERTGGSVSTLTIQRTQQEDSAVYLCASSLGGGRARTDTQYFGPGTRLTVL.

The chain joins TRBV7-2 to TRBJ1-1; perhaps TRBD1 as D (6 bases). CDR1 is SGHTA and CDR2 is FQGNSA in the germline V gene. This CDR3 comprises 14 residues. V lost 2 bases and J lost 8, with 15 bases in between. CDR3 nucleotides: TGTGCCAGCAGCTTAATTTTAGACAGGCTAGAAGCTTTCTTT. Amino acid sequence: CASSLILDRLEAFF.

This clonotype was detected once. The gene calls are TRBV6-2 or TRBV6-3 and TRBJ1-2; perhaps TRBD1 as D (5 bases). The length of the CDR3 is 15 residues. Germline V gives CDR1 MNHEY, CDR2 SVGEGT. Deletions cut 6 bases from V and 8 bases from J, with 22 bases between. CDR3 sequence (DNA): TGTGCCAGCAGCACTGCGACAGCCACCAGCTGGGGCTACACCTTC. It translates to CASSTATATSWGYTF.

The rearrangement joins TRBV14 to TRBJ2-7; no clear D gene. CDR3 length equals 12 residues. CDR1 SGHDN and CDR2 FVKESK come from the germline V gene. The V end lost 5 bases, the J end lost 3 bases, and 8 bases lay between the germline ends. CDR3 sequence (DNA): TGTGCCAGCAGCGCATCGGTCTACGAGCAGTACTTC. Translation: CASSASVYEQYF.

This clonotype was observed a single time. V gene TRBV7-9 combines with J gene TRBJ1-6; the D gene is possibly TRBD1 (5 bases). The germline V gene encodes CDR1 SEHNR and CDR2 FQNEAQ (reference sequence). CDR3 size: 16 residues. V was clipped by 3 bases and J by 4 bases, with 13 bases between them. The CDR3 DNA reads TGTGCCAGCAGCTTGGGGCAGGGCGATTATAATTCACCCCTCCACTTT. Protein sequence: CASSLGQGDYNSPLHF.

The V gene is TRBV3-1, the J gene TRBJ1-2, with a weak D call TRBD1 (5 bases). This CDR3 spans 16 amino acids. Germline lookup yields CDR1 LGHDT and CDR2 YNNKEL (reference sequence). The germline V and J ends were trimmed by 1 base and 4 bases, with 16 bases remaining between them. CDR3 region: CASSQGTAPGTYGYTF. CDR3 nucleotide sequence: TGTGCCAGCAGCCAAGGGACGGCCCCGGGGACCTATGGCTACACCTTC.

The chain uses TRBV6-2 or TRBV6-3 and TRBJ2-7, with a possible D match to TRBD2 (5 bases). Looked up from germline, CDR1 is MNHEY and CDR2 is SVGEGT. V shed 3 bases and J shed 9 bases, with 15 bases lying between them. The CDR3 runs to 13 residues. CDR3 residues: CASSYMGQAGQYF. CDR3 DNA: TGTGCCAGCAGTTATATGGGCCAGGCGGGGCAGTACTTC.

This chain connects TRBV9 to TRBJ2-7; 10 bases match TRBD2. Germline CDR1 and CDR2: SGDLS and YYNGEE. With 4 bases clipped from V and 5 bases from J, the junction kept 6 bases outside the gene matches. There are 14 residues in the CDR3. CDR3 coding DNA: TGTGCCAGCAGCAGAGCGGGAGGGCCCAACGAGCAGTACTTC. Translation: CASSRAGGPNEQYF.

This chain connects TRBV6-1 to TRBJ2-5; D perhaps matches TRBD1 (6 bases). This CDR3 has 15 residues. Germline assignment: CDR1 MNHNS and CDR2 SASEGT. V shed 1 base and J shed 6 bases, with 15 bases lying between them. The CDR3: CASSEGPAWGQTQYF. The CDR3 coding sequence is TGTGCCAGCAGTGAAGGGCCGGCATGGGGGCAGACCCAGTACTTC.

V usage is TRBV21-1 and J usage is TRBJ2-5; the table's TRBD1 call for D was not verified on the DNA. TRBV21-1 is a pseudogene segment. This CDR3 is built from 16 residues. CDR3 loop: CASSKARQGARETQYF. The CDR3 DNA is TGTGCCAGCAGCAAAGCCAGACAGGGGGCTCGGGAGACCCAGTACTTC.

V is TRBV12-3 or TRBV12-4 and J is TRBJ2-1; D is unclear. CDR3 length: 16 amino acids. Trimming pared 2 bases from V and 2 bases from J, leaving 13 bases between. CDR3 DNA: TGTGCCAGCAGTTTATCCGGGTACACCACCTACAATGAGCAGTTCTTC. Protein product: CASSLSGYTTYNEQFF.

The V and J genes are TRBV7-9 and TRBJ1-5, with a possible D match to TRBD1 (6 bases). CDR3 length: 14 residues. V lost 1 base to trimming and J lost 5 bases, with 9 bases between them. Germline CDR1 is SEHNR and CDR2 is FQNEAQ (reference sequence). CDR3 sequence: CASSLGGGHQPQHF. DNA of the CDR3: TGTGCCAGCAGCTTAGGAGGGGGGCATCAGCCCCAGCATTTT.